The TCR beta chain under discussion was sequenced for a study of blood T cell repertoires in COVID-19. This clone was recorded a few times. The CDR3 covers 14 residues. V lost 4 bases and J lost 5; bases outside the gene matches: 6. CDR1 is SGHRS, CDR2 YFSETQ, per germline. Sequencing was performed with immunoSEQ multiplex PCR; in TCRdb, only in-frame clones are kept and a portion is missing. Of fewer than 400,000 clones in the sample, around 90% are singletons; the top ten hold under 3%. J is TRBJ1-5 and V is TRBV5-1; 7 bases match TRBD1. The clonotype was recovered from a human donor in a cohort sampled during active COVID-19. The specimen was peripheral blood. The CDR3 sequence is CASSIGTEHQPQHF. The CDR3 coding sequence is TGCGCCAGCAGCATCGGGACAGAGCATCAGCCCCAGCATTTT.